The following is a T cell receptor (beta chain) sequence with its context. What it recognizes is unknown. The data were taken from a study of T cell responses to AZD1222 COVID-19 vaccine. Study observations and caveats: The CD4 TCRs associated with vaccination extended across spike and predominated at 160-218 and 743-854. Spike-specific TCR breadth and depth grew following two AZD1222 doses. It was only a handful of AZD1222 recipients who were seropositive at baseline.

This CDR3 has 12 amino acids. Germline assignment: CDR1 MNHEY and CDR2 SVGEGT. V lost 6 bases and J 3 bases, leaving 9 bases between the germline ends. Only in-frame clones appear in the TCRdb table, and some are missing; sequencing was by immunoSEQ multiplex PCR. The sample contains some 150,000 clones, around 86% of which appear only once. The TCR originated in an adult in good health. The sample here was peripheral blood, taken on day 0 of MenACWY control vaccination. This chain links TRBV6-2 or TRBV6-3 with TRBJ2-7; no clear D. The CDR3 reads CASRPDRYEQYF. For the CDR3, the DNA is TGTGCCAGCAGACCTGACCGCTACGAGCAGTACTTC.